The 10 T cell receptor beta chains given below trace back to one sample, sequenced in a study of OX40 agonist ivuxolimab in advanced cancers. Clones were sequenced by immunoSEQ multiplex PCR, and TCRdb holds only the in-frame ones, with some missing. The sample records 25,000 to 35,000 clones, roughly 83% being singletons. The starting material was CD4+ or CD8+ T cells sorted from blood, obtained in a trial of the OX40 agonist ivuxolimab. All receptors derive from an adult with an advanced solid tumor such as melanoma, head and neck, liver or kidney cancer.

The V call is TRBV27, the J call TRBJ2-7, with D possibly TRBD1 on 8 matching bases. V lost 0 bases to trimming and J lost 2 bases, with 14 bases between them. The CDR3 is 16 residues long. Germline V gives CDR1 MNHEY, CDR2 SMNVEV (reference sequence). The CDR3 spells CASSLSRTGRAYEQYF. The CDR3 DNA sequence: TGTGCCAGCAGTTTATCGCGGACAGGGAGGGCCTACGAGCAGTACTTC.

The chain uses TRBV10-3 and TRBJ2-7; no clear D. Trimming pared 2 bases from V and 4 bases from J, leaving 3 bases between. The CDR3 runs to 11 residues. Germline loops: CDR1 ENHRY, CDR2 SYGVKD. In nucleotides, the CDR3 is TGTGCCATCAGTGAGAATTACGAGCAGTACTTC. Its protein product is CAISENYEQYF.

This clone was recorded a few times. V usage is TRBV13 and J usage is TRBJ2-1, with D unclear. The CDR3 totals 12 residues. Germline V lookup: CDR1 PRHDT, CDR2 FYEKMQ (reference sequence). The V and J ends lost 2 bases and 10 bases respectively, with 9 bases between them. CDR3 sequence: CASSLIVGEQFF. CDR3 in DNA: TGTGCCAGCAGCTTAATAGTTGGAGAGCAGTTCTTC.

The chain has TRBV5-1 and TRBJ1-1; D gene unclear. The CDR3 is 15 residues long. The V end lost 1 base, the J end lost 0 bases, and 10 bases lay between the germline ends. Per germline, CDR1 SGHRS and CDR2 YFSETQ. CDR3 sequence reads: CASSLSGSMNTEAFF. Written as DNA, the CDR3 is TGCGCCAGCAGCTTGTCGGGCAGTATGAACACTGAAGCTTTCTTT.

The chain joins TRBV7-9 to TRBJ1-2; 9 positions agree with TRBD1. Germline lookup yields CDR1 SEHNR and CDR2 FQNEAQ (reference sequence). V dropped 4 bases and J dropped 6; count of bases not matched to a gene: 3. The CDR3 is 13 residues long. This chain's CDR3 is CASSSGQGNGYTF. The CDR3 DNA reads TGTGCCAGCAGCTCCGGACAGGGGAATGGCTACACCTTC. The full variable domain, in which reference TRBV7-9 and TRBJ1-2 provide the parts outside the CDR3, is DTGVSQNPRHKITKRGQNVTFRCDPISEHNRLYWYRQTLGQGPEFLTYFQNEAQLEKSRLLSDRFSAERPKGSFSTLEIQRTEQGDSAMYLCASSSGQGNGYTFGSGTRLTVV.

The CDR3 nucleotides read TGTGCTAGCTCCCTGGGGGAGACCCAGTACTTC. The encoded protein is CASSLGETQYF. V gene TRBV12-5 combines with J gene TRBJ2-5; D uncertain. The CDR3 extends over 11 amino acids. Germline V gene sequence: CDR1 LGHNT, CDR2 FRNRAP. The V end lost 9 bases, the J end lost 5 bases, and 10 bases lay between the germline ends.

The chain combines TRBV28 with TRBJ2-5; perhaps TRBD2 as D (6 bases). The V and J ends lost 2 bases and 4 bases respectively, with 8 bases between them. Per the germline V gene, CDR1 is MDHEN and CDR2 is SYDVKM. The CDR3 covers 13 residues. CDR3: CASSLAGRETQYF. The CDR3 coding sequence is TGTGCCAGCAGTTTAGCGGGAAGAGAGACCCAGTACTTC.

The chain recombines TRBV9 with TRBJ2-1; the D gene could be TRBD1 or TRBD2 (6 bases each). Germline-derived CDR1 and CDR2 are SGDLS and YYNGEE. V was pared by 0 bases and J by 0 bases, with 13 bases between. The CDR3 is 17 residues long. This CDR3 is CASSVAGALSSYNEQFF. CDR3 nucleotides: TGTGCCAGCAGCGTAGCGGGGGCCCTAAGCTCCTACAATGAGCAGTTCTTC.

CDR3 bases: TGTGCCAGCCTGAGCGCCTACGAGCAGTACTTC. Translating gives CASLSAYEQYF. The J gene is TRBJ2-7, the V gene TRBV28, with unresolved D. Trimming removed 8 bases at V and 2 bases at J, with 7 bases between. The CDR3 loop spans 11 amino acids. Germline V gene sequence: CDR1 MDHEN, CDR2 SYDVKM.

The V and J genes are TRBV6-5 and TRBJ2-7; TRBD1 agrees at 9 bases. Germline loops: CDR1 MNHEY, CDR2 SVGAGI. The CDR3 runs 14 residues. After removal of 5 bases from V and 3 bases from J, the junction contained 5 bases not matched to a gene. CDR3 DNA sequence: TGTGCCAGCAGTGCCGGGACAGGGATCTACGAGCAGTACTTC. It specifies CASSAGTGIYEQYF.